This TCR beta chain was obtained from a study of blood T cell repertoires in COVID-19. The assay was immunoSEQ multiplex PCR, and TCRdb's table has in-frame clones only and misses some. The sample lists approximately 300,000 clones; more than 90% were seen once. Participant-given clinical history determined each cohort assignment. The V end was cut by 1 base, the J end by 7 bases, with 13 bases between. CDR3 size: 14 residues. Germline CDR1 is ENHRY and CDR2 is SYGVKD. Sequenced: PBMCs or T cells enriched from blood (not recorded which). This sequence was found in a woman under 40 who had recovered from COVID-19. The chain joins TRBV10-3 to TRBJ1-2, with a possible D match to TRBD1 (6 bases). CDR3 in DNA: TGTGCCATCAGTGAGTTACAGGGAGATTTTGGCTACACCTTC. Residues: CAISELQGDFGYTF.